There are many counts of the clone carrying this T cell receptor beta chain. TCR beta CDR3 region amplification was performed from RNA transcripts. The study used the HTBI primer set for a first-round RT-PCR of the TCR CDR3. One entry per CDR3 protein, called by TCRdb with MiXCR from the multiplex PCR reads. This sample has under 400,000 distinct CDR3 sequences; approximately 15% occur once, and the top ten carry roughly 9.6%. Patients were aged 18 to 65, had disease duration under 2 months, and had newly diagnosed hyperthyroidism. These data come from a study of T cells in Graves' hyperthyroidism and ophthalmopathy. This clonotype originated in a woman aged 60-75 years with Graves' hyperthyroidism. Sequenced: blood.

The CDR3 spells CSAPPLPGAKNIQYF. The CDR3 bases are TGCAGTGCTCCCCCCCTACCGGGGGCCAAAAACATTCAGTACTTC. This chain uses TRBV20-1 with TRBJ2-4; a weak D match, TRBD2 (5 bases). V was shortened by 5 bases and J by 1 base, with 15 bases between the two germline ends. The CDR3 runs to 15 residues. Germline V gives CDR1 DFQATT, CDR2 SNEGSKA (reference sequence).